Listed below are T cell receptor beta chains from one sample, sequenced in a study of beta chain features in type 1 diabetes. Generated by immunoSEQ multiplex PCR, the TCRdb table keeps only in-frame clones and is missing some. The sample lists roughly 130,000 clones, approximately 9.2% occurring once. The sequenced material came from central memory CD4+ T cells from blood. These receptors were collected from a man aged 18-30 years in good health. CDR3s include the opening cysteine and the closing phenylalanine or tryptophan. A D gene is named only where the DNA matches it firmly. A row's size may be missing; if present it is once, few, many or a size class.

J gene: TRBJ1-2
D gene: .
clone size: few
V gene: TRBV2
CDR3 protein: CASSEVSYTYGYTF
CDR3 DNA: TGTGCCAGCAGTGAAGTTTCTTACACATATGGCTACACCTTC

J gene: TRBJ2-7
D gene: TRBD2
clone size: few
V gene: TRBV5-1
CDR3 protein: CASSLGLAGTQSEQYF
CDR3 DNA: TGCGCCAGCAGCTTAGGACTAGCGGGGACCCAGTCCGAGCAGTACTTC

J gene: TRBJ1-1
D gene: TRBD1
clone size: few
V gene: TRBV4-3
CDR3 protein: CASSSSDRVGAFF
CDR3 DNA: TGCGCCAGCAGCTCATCGGACAGGGTAGGAGCTTTCTTT

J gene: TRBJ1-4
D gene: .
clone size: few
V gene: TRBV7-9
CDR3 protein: CASSLAGTTEKLFF
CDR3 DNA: TGTGCCAGCAGCTTAGCCGGTACTACAGAAAAACTGTTTTTT

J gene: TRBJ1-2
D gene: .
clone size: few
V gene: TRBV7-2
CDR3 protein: CASSPQEVDYGYTF
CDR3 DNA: TGTGCCAGCAGCCCTCAGGAGGTTGACTATGGCTACACCTTC

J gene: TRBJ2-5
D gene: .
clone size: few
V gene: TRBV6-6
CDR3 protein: CASSYSQQETQYF
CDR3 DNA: TGTGCCAGCAGTTACTCACAGCAAGAGACCCAGTACTTC

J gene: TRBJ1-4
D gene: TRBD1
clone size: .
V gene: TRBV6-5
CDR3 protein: CASMAGQGRKLFF
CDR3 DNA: TGTGCCAGCATGGCAGGACAGGGTCGAAAACTGTTTTTT

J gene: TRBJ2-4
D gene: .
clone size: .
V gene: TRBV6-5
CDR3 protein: CASSEERVQYF
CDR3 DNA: TGTGCCAGCAGTGAAGAGAGGGTTCAGTACTTC

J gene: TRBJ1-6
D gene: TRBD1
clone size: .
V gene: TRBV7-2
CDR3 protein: CASRPTGASNSPLHF
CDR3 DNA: TGTGCCAGCAGACCGACAGGGGCGAGTAATTCACCCCTCCACTTT

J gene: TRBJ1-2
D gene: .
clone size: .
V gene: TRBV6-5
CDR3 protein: CASSYAAGYGYTF
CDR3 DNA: TGTGCCAGCAGTTACGCGGCGGGCTATGGCTACACCTTC

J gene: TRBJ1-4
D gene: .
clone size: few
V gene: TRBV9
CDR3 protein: CASSYTGQINEKLFF
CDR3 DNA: TGTGCCAGTTCATACACAGGACAGATTAATGAAAAACTGTTTTTT

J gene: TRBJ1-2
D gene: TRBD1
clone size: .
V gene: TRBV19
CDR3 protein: CASTNSGGQDRSYTF
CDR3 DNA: TGTGCCAGCACAAACAGCGGTGGACAGGATCGAAGCTACACCTTC

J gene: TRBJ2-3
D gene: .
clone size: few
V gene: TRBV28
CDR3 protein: CASGGSTDTQYF
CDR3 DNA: TGTGCCAGCGGAGGCAGCACAGATACGCAGTATTTT

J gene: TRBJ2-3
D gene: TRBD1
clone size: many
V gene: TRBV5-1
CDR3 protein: CASSLEGTGFTDTQYF
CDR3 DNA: TGCGCCAGCAGCTTGGAAGGGACAGGGTTTACAGATACGCAGTATTTT

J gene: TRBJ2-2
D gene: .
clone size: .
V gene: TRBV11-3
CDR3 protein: CASSLDSGHNTGELFF
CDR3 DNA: TGTGCCAGCAGCTTAGATTCGGGACACAACACCGGGGAGCTGTTTTTT

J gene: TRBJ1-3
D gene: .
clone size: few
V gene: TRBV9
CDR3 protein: CASQVGDGSDTIYF
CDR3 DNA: TGTGCCAGCCAGGTCGGGGATGGTTCGGACACCATATATTTT

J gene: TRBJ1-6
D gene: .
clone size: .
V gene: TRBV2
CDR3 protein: CASSARTGGNSPLHF
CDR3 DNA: TGTGCCAGCAGTGCCCGGACGGGGGGCAATTCACCCCTCCACTTT

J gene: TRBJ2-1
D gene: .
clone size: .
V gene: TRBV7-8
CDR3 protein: CASSFSGTVYNEQFF
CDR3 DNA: TGTGCCAGCAGCTTTTCGGGAACCGTATACAATGAGCAGTTCTTC

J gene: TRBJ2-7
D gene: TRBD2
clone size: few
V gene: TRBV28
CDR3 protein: CATWGGSYSYEQYF
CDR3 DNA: TGTGCCACCTGGGGGGGGAGCTACTCCTACGAGCAGTACTTC

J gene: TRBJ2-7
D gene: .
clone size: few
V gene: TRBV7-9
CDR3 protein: CASSLAAGYSYEQYF
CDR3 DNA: TGTGCCAGCAGCTTAGCGGCAGGGTATTCCTACGAGCAGTACTTC

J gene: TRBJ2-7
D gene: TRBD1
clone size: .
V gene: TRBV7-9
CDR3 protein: CASSTMGQGYLNEQYF
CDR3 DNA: TGTGCCAGCAGCACTATGGGACAGGGATATTTGAACGAGCAGTACTTC

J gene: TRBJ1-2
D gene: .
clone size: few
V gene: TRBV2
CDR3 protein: CASATGSNGYTF
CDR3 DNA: TGTGCCAGCGCGACAGGCTCGAATGGCTACACCTTC

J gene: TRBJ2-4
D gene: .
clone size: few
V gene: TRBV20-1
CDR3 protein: CSVSRENIQYF
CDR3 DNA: TGCAGTGTAAGTCGGGAAAACATTCAGTACTTC

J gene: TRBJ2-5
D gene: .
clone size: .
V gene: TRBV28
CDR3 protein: CASSILDRKTQYF
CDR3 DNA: TGTGCCAGCAGCATATTAGACAGAAAGACCCAGTACTTC

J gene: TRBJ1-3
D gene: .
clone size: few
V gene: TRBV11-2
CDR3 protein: CASSSGNTIYF
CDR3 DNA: TGTGCCAGCAGTTCGGGAAACACCATATATTTT

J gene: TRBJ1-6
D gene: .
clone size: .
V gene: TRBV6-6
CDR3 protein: CASSYNRASSPLHF
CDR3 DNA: TGTGCCAGCAGTTACAACAGGGCGAGTTCACCCCTCCACTTT

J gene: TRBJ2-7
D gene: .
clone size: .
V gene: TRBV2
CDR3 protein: CASSADRSYEQYF
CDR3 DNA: TGTGCCAGCAGTGCGGACAGAAGCTACGAGCAGTACTTC

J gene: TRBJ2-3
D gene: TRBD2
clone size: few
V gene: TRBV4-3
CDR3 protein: CASSQQAGGQYTQYF
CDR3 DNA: TGCGCCAGCAGCCAACAAGCGGGGGGGCAATATACGCAGTATTTT

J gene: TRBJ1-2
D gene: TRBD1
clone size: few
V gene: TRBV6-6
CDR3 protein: CASSRRQGDGYTF
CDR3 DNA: TGTGCCAGCAGTCGGCGACAGGGCGATGGCTACACCTTC

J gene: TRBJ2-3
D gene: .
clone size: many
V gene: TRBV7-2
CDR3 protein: CASSIPGPVGGTQYF
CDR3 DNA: TGTGCCAGCAGCATCCCAGGCCCCGTCGGAGGTACGCAGTATTTT

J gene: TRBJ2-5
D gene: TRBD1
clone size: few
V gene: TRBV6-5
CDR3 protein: CASSSGQGRGETQYF
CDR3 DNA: TGTGCCAGCAGTTCAGGACAGGGGCGCGGGGAGACCCAGTACTTC

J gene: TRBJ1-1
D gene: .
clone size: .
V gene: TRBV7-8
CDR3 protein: CASSFAYYREAFF
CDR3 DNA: TGTGCCAGCAGCTTCGCGTACTACCGGGAAGCTTTCTTT

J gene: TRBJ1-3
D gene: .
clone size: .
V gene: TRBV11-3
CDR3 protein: CASSLGGGQLSGNTIYF
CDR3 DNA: TGTGCCAGCAGCTTAGGGGGCGGACAGCTCTCTGGAAACACCATATATTTT

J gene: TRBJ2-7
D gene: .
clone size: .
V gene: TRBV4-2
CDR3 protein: CASSQDRVASEQYF
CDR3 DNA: TGTGCCAGCAGCCAAGACAGGGTGGCGTCTGAGCAGTACTTC

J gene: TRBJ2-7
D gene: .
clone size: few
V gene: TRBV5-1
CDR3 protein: CASSSEAGGAYEQYF
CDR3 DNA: TGCGCCAGCAGCTCCGAAGCGGGTGGGGCCTACGAGCAGTACTTC

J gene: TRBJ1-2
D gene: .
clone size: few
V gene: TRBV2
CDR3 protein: CASSEQAGNYGYTF
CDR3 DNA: TGTGCCAGCAGTGAACAAGCGGGAAACTATGGCTACACCTTC

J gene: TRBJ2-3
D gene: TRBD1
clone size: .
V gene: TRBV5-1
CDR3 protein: CASSSEDRGQDTQYF
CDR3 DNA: TGCGCCAGCAGTTCGGAGGATAGGGGGCAAGATACGCAGTATTTT

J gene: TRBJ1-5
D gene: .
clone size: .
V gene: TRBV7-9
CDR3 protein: CASSLDAGAQPQHF
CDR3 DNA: TGTGCCAGCAGCTTAGACGCAGGGGCCCAGCCCCAGCATTTT

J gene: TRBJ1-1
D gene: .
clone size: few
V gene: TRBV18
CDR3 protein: CASSPREGMNTEAFF
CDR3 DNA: TGTGCCAGCTCACCACGGGAGGGTATGAACACTGAAGCTTTCTTT

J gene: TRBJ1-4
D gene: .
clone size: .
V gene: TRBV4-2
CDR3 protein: CASSQGVRIEEEKLFF
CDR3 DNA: TGTGCCAGCAGCCAAGGCGTACGGATAGAGGAGGAAAAACTGTTTTTT

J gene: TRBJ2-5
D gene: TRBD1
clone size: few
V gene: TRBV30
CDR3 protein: CAWSPGQGDYQETQYF
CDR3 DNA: TGTGCCTGGAGCCCTGGACAGGGAGATTACCAAGAGACCCAGTACTTC

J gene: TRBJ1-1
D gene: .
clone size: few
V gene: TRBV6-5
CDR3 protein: CASSDYRDSGTEAFF
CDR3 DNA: TGTGCCAGCAGTGACTACCGGGACTCCGGCACTGAAGCTTTCTTT